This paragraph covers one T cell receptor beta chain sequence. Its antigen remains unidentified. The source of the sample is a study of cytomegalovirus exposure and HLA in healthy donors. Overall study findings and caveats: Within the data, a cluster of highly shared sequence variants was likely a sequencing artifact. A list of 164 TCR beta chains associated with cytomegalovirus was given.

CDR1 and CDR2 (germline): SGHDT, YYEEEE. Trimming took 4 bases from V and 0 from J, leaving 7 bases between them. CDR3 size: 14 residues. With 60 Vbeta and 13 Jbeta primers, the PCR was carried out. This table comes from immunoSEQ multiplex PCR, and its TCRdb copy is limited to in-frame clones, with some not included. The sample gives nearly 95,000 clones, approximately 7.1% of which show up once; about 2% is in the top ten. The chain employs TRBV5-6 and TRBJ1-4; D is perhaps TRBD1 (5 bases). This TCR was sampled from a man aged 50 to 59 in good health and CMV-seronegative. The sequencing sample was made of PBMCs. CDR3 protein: CASSPGATNEKLFF. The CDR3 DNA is TGTGCCAGCAGCCCGGGGGCAACTAATGAAAAACTGTTTTTT.